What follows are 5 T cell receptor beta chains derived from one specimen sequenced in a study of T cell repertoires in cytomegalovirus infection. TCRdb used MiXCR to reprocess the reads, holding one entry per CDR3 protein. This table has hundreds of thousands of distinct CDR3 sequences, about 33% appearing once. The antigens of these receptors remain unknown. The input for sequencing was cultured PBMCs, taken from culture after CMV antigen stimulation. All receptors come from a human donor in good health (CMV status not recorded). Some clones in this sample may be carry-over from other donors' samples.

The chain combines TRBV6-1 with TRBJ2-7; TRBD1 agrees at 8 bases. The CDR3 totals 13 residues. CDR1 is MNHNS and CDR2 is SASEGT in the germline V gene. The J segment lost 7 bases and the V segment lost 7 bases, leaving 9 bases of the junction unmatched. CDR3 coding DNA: TGTGCCAGCACCAGACAGGGGAGAGGGGAGCAGTACTTC. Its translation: CASTRQGRGEQYF.

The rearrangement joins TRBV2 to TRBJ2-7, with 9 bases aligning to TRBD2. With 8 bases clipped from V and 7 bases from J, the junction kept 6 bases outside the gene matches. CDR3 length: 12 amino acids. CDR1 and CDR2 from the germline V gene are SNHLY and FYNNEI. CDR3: CASLLAGFEQYV. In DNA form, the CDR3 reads TGTGCCAGCCTGCTAGCGGGATTTGAGCAGTACGTC.

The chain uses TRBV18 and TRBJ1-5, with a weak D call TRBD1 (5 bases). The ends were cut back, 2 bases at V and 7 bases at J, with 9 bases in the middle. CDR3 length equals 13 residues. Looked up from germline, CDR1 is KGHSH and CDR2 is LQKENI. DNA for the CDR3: TGTGCCAGCTCACCAGGGGGGAGACAGCCCCAGCATTTT. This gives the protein CASSPGGRQPQHF.

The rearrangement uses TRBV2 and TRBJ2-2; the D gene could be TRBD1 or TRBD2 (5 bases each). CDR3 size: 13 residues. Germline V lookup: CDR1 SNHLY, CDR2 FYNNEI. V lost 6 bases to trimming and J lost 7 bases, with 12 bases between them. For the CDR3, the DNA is TGTGCCAGCAGGGGACCCTTTCTCGGGGAGCTGTTTTTT. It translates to CASRGPFLGELFF. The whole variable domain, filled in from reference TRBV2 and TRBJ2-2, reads EPEVTQTPSHQVTQMGQEVILRCVPISNHLYFYWYRQILGQKVEFLVSFYNNEISEKSEIFDDQFSVERPDGSNFTLKIRSTKLEDSAMYFCASRGPFLGELFFGEGSRLTVL.

CDR3 protein: CASSYPKRGTSGRGNRETQYF. The DNA for the CDR3 is TGTGCCAGCAGTTACCCTAAACGCGGGACTAGCGGGAGAGGGAATCGAGAGACCCAGTACTTC. This chain links TRBV6-2 or TRBV6-3 with TRBJ2-5; 14 bases agree with TRBD2. V was clipped by 2 bases and J by 4 bases; unmatched bases: 18. The CDR3 covers 21 residues. Germline-derived CDR1 and CDR2 are MNHEY and SVGEGT.